This TCR beta chain stems from a study of blood T cells in healthy people across ages. The CDR3 is made up of 14 amino acids. CDR1 and CDR2 (germline): SGHAT, FQNNGV. Trimming shortened V by 5 bases and J by 5 bases, and 15 bases separated the two germline ends. Together with a sample-barcoded 5' primer, a J-beta primer mix was included in a second PCR lasting about 7 to 11 cycles. TCRdb used MiXCR to reprocess the 5' RACE reads, holding one entry per CDR3 protein. The sample records roughly 1 million distinct CDR3 sequences, roughly 24% being singletons. This clonotype came up a few times. These records were also assigned to another study, of T cells of mothers and their children.

V usage is TRBV11-2 and J usage is TRBJ2-5, with a possible D match to TRBD2 (5 bases). This receptor was obtained from a girl aged 2 to 10 in good health. The sequencing sample was made of blood. CDR3 bases: TGTGCCAGCAGCGGGATTGAACTAGTGGAGACCCAGTACTTC. It codes for CASSGIELVETQYF. The complete variable domain, with remaining parts taken from reference TRBV11-2 and TRBJ2-5, reads EAGVAQSPRYKIIEKRQSVAFWCNPISGHATLYWYQQILGQGPKLLIQFQNNGVVDDSQLPKDRFSAERLKGVDSTLKIQPAKLEDSAVYLCASSGIELVETQYFGPGTRLLVL.